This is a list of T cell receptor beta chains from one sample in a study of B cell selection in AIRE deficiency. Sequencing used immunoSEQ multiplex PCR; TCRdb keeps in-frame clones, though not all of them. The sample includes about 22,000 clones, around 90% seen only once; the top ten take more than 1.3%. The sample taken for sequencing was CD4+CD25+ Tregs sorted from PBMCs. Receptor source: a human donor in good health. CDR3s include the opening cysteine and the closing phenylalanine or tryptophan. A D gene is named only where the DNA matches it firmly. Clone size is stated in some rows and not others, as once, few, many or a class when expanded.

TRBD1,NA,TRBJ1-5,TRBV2,CASSLDRGANQPQHF,TGTGCCAGCAGTTTGGACAGGGGGGCAAATCAGCCCCAGCATTTT
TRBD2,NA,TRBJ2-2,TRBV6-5,CASSFGLAGTGELFF,TGTGCCAGCAGTTTCGGACTAGCGGGAACCGGGGAGCTGTTTTTT
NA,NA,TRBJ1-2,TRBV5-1,CASSLIGAYYGYTF,TGCGCCAGCAGCTTGATAGGGGCCTATTATGGCTACACCTTC
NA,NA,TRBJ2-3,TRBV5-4,CASSFPSTDTQYF,TGTGCCAGCAGCTTCCCTAGCACAGATACGCAGTATTTT
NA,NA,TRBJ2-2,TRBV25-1,CASTEQNTGELFF,TGTGCCAGCACCGAGCAGAACACCGGGGAGCTGTTTTTT
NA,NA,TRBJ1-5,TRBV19,CASVKTAGFYQPQHF,TGTGCCAGCGTGAAGACAGCCGGATTTTATCAGCCCCAGCATTTT
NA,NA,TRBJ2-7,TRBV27,CASSFGTSSVEQYF,TGTGCCAGCAGTTTCGGGACATCCTCTGTAGAGCAGTACTTC
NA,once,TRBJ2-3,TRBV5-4,CASSLDRETQYF,TGTGCCAGCAGCTTGGACAGGGAAACGCAGTATTTT
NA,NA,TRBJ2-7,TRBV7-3,CASSRSGTDPYEQYF,TGTGCCAGCAGCCGTTCCGGGACTGACCCCTACGAGCAGTACTTC
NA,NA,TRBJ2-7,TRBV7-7,CASSFDRDAEQYF,TGTGCTAGCAGCTTTGACCGGGACGCCGAGCAGTACTTC
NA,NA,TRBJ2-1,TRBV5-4,CASSLGEGGGSYNEQFF,TGTGCCAGCAGCTTGGGGGAGGGAGGGGGTTCCTACAATGAGCAGTTCTTC
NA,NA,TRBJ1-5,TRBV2,CASSADSNNQPQHF,TGTGCCAGCAGCGCAGACAGCAACAATCAGCCCCAGCATTTT
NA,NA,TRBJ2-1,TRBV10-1,CASRPLVQMHNEQFF,TGCGCCAGCAGGCCCCTTGTCCAAATGCACAATGAGCAGTTCTTC
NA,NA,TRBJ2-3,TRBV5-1,CASSLTGTVTDTQYF,TGCGCCAGCAGCTTGACGGGTACGGTCACAGATACGCAGTATTTT
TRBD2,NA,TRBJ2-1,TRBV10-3,CAIRPTSGRGDEQFF,TGTGCCATCAGACCGACTAGCGGGAGGGGCGATGAGCAGTTCTTC
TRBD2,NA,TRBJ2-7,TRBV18,CASSPRAGLANTYEQYF,TGTGCCAGCTCACCACGAGCGGGATTAGCGAATACCTACGAGCAGTACTTC
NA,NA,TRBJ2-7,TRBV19,CASSNSYEQYF,TGTGCCAGTAGTAACTCCTACGAGCAGTACTTC
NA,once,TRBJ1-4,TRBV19,CASHQGATNEKLFF,TGTGCCAGCCACCAGGGTGCAACTAATGAAAAACTGTTTTTT
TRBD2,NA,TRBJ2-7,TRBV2,CASSERTSGGLEQYF,TGTGCCAGCAGTGAACGGACTAGCGGGGGGTTAGAGCAGTACTTC
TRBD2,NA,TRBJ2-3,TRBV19,CASSILSGGTDTQYF,TGTGCCAGTAGTATTTTATCGGGGGGGACAGATACGCAGTATTTT
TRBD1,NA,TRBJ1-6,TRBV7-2,CASSKQQGGTSPLHF,TGTGCCAGCAGCAAACAACAGGGGGGAACATCACCCCTCCACTTT
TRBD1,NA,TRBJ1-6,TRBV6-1,CASSETGNPPLHF,TGTGCCAGCAGTGAGACAGGGAATCCTCCCCTCCACTTT
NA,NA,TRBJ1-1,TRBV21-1,CASSKRQVRRMNTEAFF,TGTGCCAGCAGCAAAAGGCAGGTAAGGAGAATGAACACTGAAGCTTTCTTT
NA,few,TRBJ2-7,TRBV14,CASSPTGPSGHEQYF,TGTGCCAGCAGTCCTACAGGGCCAAGCGGTCACGAGCAGTACTTC
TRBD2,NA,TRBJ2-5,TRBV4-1,CASSQGTSGSWETQYF,TGCGCCAGCAGCCAAGGGACTAGCGGTTCTTGGGAGACCCAGTACTTC
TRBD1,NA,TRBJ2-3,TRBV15,CATTRDRHTDTQYF,TGTGCCACCACCAGGGACAGGCACACAGATACGCAGTATTTT
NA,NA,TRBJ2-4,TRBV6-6,CASRLARKNIQYF,TGTGCCAGCAGACTGGCCAGGAAAAACATTCAGTACTTC
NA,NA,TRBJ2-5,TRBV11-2,CASSLVGTPKWGQDF,TGTGCCAGCAGCCTAGTTGGGACGCCCAAGTGGGGCCAGGACTTC
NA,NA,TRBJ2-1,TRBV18,CASSPIQGEGEQFF,TGTGCCAGCTCACCAATACAGGGAGAAGGTGAGCAGTTCTTC
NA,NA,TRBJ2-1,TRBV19,CASSRSRTTPREQFF,TGTGCCAGTAGTAGGAGCCGAACTACCCCCCGGGAGCAGTTCTTC
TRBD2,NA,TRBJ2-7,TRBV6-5,CASSYGGRAYEQYF,TGTGCCAGCAGTTACGGCGGGAGGGCCTACGAGCAGTACTTC
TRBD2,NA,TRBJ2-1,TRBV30,CAWRQRLAGLGNEQFF,TGTGCCTGGAGGCAGAGACTAGCGGGACTGGGCAATGAGCAGTTCTTC
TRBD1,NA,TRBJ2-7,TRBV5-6,CASSWRTGYYEQYF,TGTGCCAGCAGCTGGCGGACAGGGTACTACGAGCAGTACTTC
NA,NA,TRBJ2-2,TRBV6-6,CASTYHFDANTGELFF,TGTGCCAGCACTTACCATTTCGATGCGAACACCGGGGAGCTGTTTTTT
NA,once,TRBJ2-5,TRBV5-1,CASQRGVQETQYF,TGCGCCAGTCAACGGGGAGTCCAAGAGACCCAGTACTTC
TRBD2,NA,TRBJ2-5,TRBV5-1,CASSEPSGGVGQETQYF,TGCGCCAGCAGCGAACCAAGCGGGGGGGTCGGACAAGAGACCCAGTACTTC
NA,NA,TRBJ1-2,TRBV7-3,CASSVVVREPDGYTF,TGTGCCAGCAGCGTAGTGGTCAGGGAGCCCGATGGCTACACCTTC
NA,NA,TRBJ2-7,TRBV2,CASTKRAGSSYEQYF,TGTGCCAGCACCAAAAGGGCAGGGAGCTCCTACGAGCAGTACTTC
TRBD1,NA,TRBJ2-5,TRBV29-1,CSVGHRGSRETQYF,TGCAGCGTTGGACACAGGGGTTCGCGAGAGACCCAGTACTTC
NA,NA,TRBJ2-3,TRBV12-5,CASGLYISKTDTQYF,TGTGCTAGTGGTTTGTACATCTCTAAGACAGATACGCAGTATTTT
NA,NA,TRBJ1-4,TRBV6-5,CASSERGIEKLFF,TGTGCCAGCAGTGAAAGAGGGATTGAAAAACTGTTTTTT